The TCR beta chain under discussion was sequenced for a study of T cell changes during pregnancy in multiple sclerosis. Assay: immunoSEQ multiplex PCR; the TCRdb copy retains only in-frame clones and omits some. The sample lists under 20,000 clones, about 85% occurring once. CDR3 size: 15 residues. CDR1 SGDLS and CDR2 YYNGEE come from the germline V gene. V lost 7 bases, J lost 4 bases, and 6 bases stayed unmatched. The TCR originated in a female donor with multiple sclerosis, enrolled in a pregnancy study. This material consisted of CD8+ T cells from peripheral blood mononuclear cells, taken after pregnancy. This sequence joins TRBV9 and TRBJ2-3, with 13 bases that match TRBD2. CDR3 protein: CASQLAGGPADTQYF. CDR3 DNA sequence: TGTGCCAGCCAACTAGCGGGGGGGCCGGCAGATACGCAGTATTTT.